This TCR beta chain came from a study of CD8 T cells in ankylosing spondylitis. Study outcomes and limitations: Typical of ankylosing spondylitis blood, it appeared, was a TCR beta motif of about eight highly homologous variants.

This clonotype turned up a few times. Its antigen is not known. V lost 3 bases and J lost 3, with 14 bases in between. Per germline, CDR1 MNHEY and CDR2 SVGAGI. The CDR3 consists of 15 residues. TCRdb ran MiXCR on the 5' RACE reads and lists one entry per CDR3 protein. The table has some 800,000 distinct CDR3 sequences, over 9.5% seen once. Sequenced sample: blood, either unsorted or a sorted T cell fraction (not recorded which). The sequence was obtained from a male donor with ankylosing spondylitis. V and J are TRBV6-5 and TRBJ1-1, with a weak D call TRBD1 (6 bases). The CDR3 spells CASSYTGHQDTEAFF. Here the CDR3 DNA reads TGTGCCAGCAGTTATACAGGGCATCAGGACACTGAAGCTTTCTTT.